This T cell receptor beta chain is from a study of T cell responses to AZD1222 COVID-19 vaccine. As for this clone: Its antigen is currently unknown.

The repertoire was sequenced with immunoSEQ multiplex PCR; TCRdb's copy has only in-frame clones and lacks some. The table has around 110,000 clones, approximately 90% seen once. General study results and limits: Females made up more of the donors, who were largely white British, and clonal diversity may have come out too low. Only a handful of people who got AZD1222 tested seropositive at baseline. Among vaccine-associated CD4 TCRs, coverage spanned spike, with dominance at 160-218 and 743-854. Recipients of two AZD1222 doses showed rising Spike-specific TCR breadth and depth.

Germline lookup yields CDR1 MNHEY and CDR2 SVGEGT. V was clipped by 0 bases and J by 6 bases; unmatched bases: 18. This CDR3 region has 20 residues. The clonotype was recovered from an adult in good health. This chain joins TRBV6-2 or TRBV6-3 and TRBJ2-1, with TRBD2 matching over 9 bases. This specimen consisted of peripheral blood, obtained on day 0 of AZD1222 vaccination. The CDR3 sequence is CASSYSPGRAPAGGFNEQFF. The CDR3 region has the DNA TGTGCCAGCAGTTACTCACCGGGACGGGCTCCTGCGGGAGGGTTCAATGAGCAGTTCTTC.